This TCR beta chain was sequenced during a study of T-cell memory formation after mild COVID-19. General study findings and limits: Clonal second-wave expansions that peaked on day 37 had unconfirmed SARS-CoV-2 specificity.

This clonotype showed up just a few times. Its cognate antigen is unknown. The junction and the germline gene differ at one end; a read error may be behind it. With constant-segment primers, 5'RACE yielded cDNA libraries of TCR alpha and TCR beta that carried sample barcodes and UMIs. MiXCR was run by TCRdb on the 5' RACE reads, yielding one entry per CDR3 protein. Of 150,000 or so distinct CDR3 sequences listed, approximately 10% were seen once; the top ten hold 3% to 4%. The clonotype comes from a man between 18 and 35 years old who had mild COVID-19 (a few samples of this study predate the infection). Cell type and time point are not known. The sequenced sample consisted of PBMCs or a T cell subset sorted from them (not recorded which).

The CDR3 sequence: CASSFQGPQETQYF. The CDR3 nucleotides are TGTGCTAGCAGTTTCCAAGGCCCCCAAGAGACCCAGTACTTC. This chain joins TRBV7-7 and TRBJ2-5; D gene uncertain. From germline, CDR1 is SSHAT and CDR2 FNYEAQ (reference sequence). This CDR3 is built from 14 residues.